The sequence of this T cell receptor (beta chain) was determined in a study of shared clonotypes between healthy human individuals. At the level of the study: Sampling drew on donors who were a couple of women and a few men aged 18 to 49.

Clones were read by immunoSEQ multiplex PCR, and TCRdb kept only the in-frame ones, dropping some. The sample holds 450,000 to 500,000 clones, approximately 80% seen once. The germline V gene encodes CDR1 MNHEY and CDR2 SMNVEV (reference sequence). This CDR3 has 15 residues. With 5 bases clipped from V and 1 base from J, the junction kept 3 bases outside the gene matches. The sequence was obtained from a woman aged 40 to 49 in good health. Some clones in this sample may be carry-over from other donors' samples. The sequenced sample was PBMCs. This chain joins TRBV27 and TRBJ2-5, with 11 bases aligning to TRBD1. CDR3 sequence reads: CASSPGTGGQETQYF. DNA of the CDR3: TGTGCCAGCAGTCCCGGGACAGGGGGCCAAGAGACCCAGTACTTC.